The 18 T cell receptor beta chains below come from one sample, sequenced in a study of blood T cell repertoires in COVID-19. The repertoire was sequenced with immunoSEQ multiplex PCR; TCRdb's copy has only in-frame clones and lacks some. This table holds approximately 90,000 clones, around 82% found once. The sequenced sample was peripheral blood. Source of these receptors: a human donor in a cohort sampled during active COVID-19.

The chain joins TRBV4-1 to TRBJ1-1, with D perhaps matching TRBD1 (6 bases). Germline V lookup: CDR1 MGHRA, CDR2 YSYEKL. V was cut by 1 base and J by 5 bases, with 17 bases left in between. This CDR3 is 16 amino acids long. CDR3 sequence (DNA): TGCGCCAGCAGCCAAGCCACCAACAGGGTAGGGACTGAAGCTTTCTTT. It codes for CASSQATNRVGTEAFF.

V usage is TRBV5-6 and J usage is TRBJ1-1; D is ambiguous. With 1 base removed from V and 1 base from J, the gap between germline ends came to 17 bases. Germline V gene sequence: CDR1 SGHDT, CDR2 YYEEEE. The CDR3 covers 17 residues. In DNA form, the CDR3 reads TGTGCCAGCAGCTTGTTACAGCCCGAAGGTAGGAACACTGAAGCTTTCTTT. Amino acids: CASSLLQPEGRNTEAFF.

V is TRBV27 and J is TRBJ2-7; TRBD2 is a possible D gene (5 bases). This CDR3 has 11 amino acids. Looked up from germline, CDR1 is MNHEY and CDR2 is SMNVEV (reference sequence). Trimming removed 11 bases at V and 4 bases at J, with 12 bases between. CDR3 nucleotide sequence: TGTGCCGCCGCACGGGGTTACGAGCAGTACTTC. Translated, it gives CAAARGYEQYF.

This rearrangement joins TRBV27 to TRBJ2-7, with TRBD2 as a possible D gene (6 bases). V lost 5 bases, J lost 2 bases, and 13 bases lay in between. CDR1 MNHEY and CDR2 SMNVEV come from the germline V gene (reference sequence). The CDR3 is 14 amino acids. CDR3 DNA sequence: TGTGCCAGCAGTGCAAGACTAGAGCCCTACGAGCAGTACTTC. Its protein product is CASSARLEPYEQYF.

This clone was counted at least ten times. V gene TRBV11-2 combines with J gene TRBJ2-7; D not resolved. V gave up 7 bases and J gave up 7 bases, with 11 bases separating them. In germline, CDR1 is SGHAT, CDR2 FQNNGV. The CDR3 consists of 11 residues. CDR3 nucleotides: TGTGCCAGCAACACCGGGTGGGAGCAGTACTTC. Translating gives CASNTGWEQYF.

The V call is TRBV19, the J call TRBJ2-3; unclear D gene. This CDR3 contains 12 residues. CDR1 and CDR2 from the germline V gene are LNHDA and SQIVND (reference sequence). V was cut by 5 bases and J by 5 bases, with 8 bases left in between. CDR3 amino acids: CASSHYGDTQYF. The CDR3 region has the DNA TGTGCCAGTAGTCATTACGGAGATACGCAGTATTTT.

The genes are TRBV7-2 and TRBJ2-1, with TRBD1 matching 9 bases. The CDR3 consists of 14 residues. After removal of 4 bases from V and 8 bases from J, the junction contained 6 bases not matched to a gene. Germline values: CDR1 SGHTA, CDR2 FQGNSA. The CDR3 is CASSWGQGLYEQFF. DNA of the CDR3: TGTGCCAGCAGCTGGGGACAGGGTCTCTATGAGCAGTTCTTC.

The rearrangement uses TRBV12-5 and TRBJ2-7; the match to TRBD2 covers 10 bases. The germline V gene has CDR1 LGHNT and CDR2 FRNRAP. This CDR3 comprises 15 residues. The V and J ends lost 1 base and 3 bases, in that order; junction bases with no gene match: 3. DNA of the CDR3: TGTGCTAGTGGTTTGGGGACTAGCGGAATCTACGAGCAGTACTTC. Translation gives CASGLGTSGIYEQYF.

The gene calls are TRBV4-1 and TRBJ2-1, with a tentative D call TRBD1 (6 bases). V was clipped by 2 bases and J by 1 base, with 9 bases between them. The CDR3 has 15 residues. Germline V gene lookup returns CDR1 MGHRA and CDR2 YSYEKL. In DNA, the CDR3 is TGCGCCAGCAGCCAAATAGGGGGTTCCTACAATGAGCAGTTCTTC. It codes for CASSQIGGSYNEQFF.

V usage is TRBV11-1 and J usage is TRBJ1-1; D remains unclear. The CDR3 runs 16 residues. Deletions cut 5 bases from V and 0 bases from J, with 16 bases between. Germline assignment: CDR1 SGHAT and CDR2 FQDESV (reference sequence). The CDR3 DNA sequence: TGTGCCAGCAGCCTTTGGGAGGGTCCCCTGAACACTGAAGCTTTCTTT. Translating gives CASSLWEGPLNTEAFF.

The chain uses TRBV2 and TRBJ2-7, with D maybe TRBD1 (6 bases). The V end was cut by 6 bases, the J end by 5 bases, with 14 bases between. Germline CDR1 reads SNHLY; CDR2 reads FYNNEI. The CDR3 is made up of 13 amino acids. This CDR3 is CASSRQVSHEQYF. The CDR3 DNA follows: TGTGCCAGCAGCCGACAGGTGTCCCACGAGCAGTACTTC.

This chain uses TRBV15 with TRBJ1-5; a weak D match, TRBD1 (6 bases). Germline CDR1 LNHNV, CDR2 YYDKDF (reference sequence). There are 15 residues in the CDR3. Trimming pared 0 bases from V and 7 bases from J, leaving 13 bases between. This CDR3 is CATSRDPGGGQPQHF. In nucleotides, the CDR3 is TGTGCCACCAGCAGAGACCCGGGGGGCGGGCAGCCCCAGCATTTT. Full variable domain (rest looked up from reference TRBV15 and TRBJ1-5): DAMVIQNPRYQVTQFGKPVTLSCSQTLNHNVMYWYQQKSSQAPKLLFHYYDKDFNNEADTPDNFQSRRPNTSFCFLDIRSPGLGDTAMYLCATSRDPGGGQPQHFGDGTRLSIL.

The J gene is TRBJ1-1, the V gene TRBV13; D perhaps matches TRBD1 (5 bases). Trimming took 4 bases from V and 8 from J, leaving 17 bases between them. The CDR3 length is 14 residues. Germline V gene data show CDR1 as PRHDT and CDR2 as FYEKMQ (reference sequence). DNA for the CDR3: TGTGCCAGCAGCTCCCTAGCGGGGGTTAAGGAAGCTTTCTTT. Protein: CASSSLAGVKEAFF.

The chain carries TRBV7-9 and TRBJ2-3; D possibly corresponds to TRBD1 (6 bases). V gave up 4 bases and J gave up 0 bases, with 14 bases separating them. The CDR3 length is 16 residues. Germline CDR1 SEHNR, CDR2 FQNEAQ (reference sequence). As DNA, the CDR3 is TGTGCCAGCAGCTCAGGGACATCTTATAGCACAGATACGCAGTATTTT. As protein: CASSSGTSYSTDTQYF.

The DNA of the CDR3 is TGTGCCAGCAGCTCCCGGGACTACCTGTACGAGCAGTACTTC. This sequence encodes CASSSRDYLYEQYF. The V call is TRBV13, the J call TRBJ2-7; 7 nucleotides line up with TRBD2. Unmatched junction bases numbered 7, after V lost 4 bases and J lost 4 bases. This CDR3 is built from 14 residues. The V gene's germline CDR1 is PRHDT and CDR2 FYEKMQ (reference sequence).

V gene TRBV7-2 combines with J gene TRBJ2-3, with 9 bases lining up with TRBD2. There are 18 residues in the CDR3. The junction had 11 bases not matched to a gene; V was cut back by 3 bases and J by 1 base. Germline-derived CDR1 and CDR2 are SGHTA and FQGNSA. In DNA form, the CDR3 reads TGTGCCAGCAGCTTGGACTCTAGCGGGGTTTTCGGCACAGATACGCAGTATTTT. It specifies CASSLDSSGVFGTDTQYF.

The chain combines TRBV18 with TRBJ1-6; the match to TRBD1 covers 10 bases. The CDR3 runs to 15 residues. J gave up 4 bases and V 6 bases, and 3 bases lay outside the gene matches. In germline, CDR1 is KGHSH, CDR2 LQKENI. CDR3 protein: CASSRTGGYNSPLHF. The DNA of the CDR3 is TGTGCCAGCTCGCGGACAGGGGGTTATAATTCACCCCTCCACTTT. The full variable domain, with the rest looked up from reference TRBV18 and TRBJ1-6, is NAGVMQNPRHLVRRRGQEARLRCSPMKGHSHVYWYRQLPEEGLKFMVYLQKENIIDESGMPKERFSAEFPKEGPSILRIQQVVRGDSAAYFCASSRTGGYNSPLHFGNGTRLTVT.

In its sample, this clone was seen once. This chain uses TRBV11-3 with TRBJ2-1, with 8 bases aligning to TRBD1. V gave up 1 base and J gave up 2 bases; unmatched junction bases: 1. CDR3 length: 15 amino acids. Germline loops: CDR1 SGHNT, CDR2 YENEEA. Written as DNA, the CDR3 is TGTGCCAGCAGCTTAGGGACAGGGCCCTACAATGAGCAGTTCTTC. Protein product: CASSLGTGPYNEQFF.